This T cell receptor beta chain appears in the sequencing data of a study of identifying expanded T cells in peripheral blood. The protocol was immunoSEQ multiplex PCR, while the TCRdb copy is restricted to in-frame clones and leaves out a portion. The sample carries roughly 100,000 clones, 88% recorded once. V lost 6 bases, J lost 0 bases, and 17 bases lay in between. This CDR3 has 16 amino acids. Germline assignment: CDR1 LNHDA and CDR2 SQIVND (reference sequence). The genes are TRBV19 and TRBJ1-1; D is possibly TRBD1 (5 bases). The sample consisted of blood. The sequence was obtained from a person aged 18-70 years in good health. In DNA form, the CDR3 reads TGTGCCAGTAGCCTCGGGAGGGGACTTATGAACACTGAAGCTTTCTTT. It encodes CASSLGRGLMNTEAFF.